This T cell receptor (beta chain) was sequenced in a study of OX40 agonist ivuxolimab in advanced cancers. Study as a whole: Dose-escalation patients were diagnosed with hepatocellular carcinoma, melanoma, renal cell cancer or head and neck cancer. It was permissible to have had prior anti-PD-1, anti-PD-L1 or anti-CTLA-4 therapy, and approximately 38% had some. Study-wide results and caveats: The study observed clonal expansion of CD4+ and CD8+ blood T cells by week 6 at 0.1 to 3.0 mg/kg. Among T cells, CD8+ cells averaged more expanded clones than CD4+ cells.

Only in-frame clones appear in the TCRdb table, and some are missing; sequencing was by immunoSEQ multiplex PCR. This sample has about 68,000 clones, with less than 95% found just once. Germline CDR1 SQVTM, CDR2 ANQGSEA. J lost 1 base, V lost 7 bases, and 8 bases had no gene match. This CDR3 has 14 amino acids. Of note for this clone: Antigen: not known.

This chain joins TRBV29-1 and TRBJ2-3; the match to TRBD1 covers 7 bases. Sequencing was performed on CD4+ or CD8+ T cells sorted from blood, taken in a trial of the OX40 agonist ivuxolimab. This receptor was obtained from an adult with an advanced solid tumor such as melanoma, head and neck, liver or kidney cancer. The CDR3 loop is CSAHPGTGTDTQYF. CDR3 bases: TGCAGCGCCCATCCGGGGACAGGCACAGATACGCAGTATTTT.